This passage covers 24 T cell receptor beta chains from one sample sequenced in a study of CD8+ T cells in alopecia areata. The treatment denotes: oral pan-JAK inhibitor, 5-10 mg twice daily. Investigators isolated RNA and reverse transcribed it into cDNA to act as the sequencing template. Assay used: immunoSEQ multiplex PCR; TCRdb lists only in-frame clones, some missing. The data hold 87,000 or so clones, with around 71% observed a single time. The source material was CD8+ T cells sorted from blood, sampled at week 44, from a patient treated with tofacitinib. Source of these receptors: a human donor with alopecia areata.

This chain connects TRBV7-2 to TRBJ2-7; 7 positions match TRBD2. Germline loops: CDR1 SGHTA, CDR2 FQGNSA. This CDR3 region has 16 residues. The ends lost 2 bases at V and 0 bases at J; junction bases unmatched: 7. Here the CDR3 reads CASSLSSGRGSYEQYF. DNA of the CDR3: TGTGCCAGCAGCTTATCTAGCGGTCGGGGCTCCTACGAGCAGTACTTC.

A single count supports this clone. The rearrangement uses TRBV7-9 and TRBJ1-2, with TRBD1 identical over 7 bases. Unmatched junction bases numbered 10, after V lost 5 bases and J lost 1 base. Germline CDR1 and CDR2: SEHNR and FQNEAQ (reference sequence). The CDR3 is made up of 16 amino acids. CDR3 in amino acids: CASSGWGTDLNYGYTF. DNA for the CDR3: TGTGCCAGCAGCGGCTGGGGGACAGACCTTAACTATGGCTACACCTTC.

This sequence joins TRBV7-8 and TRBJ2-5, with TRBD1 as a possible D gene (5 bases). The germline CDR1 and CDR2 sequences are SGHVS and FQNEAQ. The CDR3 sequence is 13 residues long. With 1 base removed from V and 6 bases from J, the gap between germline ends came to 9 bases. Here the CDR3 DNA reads TGTGCCAGCAGCTTAGAATTGGGGCAGACCCAGTACTTC. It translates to CASSLELGQTQYF.

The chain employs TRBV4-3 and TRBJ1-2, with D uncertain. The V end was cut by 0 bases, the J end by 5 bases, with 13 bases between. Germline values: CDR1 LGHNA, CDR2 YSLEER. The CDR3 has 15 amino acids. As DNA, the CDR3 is TGCGCCAGCAGCCAAGATGCGATTCCGAGATATGGCTACACCTTC. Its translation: CASSQDAIPRYGYTF.

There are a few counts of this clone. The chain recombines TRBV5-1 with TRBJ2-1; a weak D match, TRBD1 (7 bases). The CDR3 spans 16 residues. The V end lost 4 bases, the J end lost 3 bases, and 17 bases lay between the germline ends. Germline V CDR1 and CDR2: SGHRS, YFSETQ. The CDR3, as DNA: TGCGCCAGCAGCCCGCGGAGGGGGCAGGTCTACAATGAGCAGTTCTTC. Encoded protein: CASSPRRGQVYNEQFF.

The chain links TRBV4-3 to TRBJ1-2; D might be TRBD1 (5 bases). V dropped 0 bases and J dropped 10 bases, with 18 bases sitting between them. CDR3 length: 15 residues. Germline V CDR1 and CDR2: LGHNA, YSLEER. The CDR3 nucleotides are TGCGCCAGCAGCCAAGATAAAGGCCCAGGGTATTCCTACACCTTC. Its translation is CASSQDKGPGYSYTF.

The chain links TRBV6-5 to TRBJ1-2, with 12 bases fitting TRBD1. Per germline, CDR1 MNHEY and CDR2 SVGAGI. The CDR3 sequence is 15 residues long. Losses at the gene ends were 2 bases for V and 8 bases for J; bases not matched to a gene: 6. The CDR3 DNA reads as TGTGCCAGCAGTTACGAGGGACAGGGGGCATGGGGCTACACCTTC. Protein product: CASSYEGQGAWGYTF.

The CDR3 region is CSVEDETQYF. The CDR3 nucleotides read TGCAGCGTTGAAGACGAGACCCAGTACTTC. J is TRBJ2-5 and V is TRBV29-1; D remains ambiguous. V dropped 0 bases and J dropped 5 bases, with 1 base sitting between them. CDR3 length: 10 residues. Germline CDR1 reads SQVTM; CDR2 reads ANQGSEA.

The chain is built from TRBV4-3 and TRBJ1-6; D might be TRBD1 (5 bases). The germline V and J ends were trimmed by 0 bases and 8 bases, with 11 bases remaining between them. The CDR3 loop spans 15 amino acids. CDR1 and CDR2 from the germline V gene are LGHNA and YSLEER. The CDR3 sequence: CASSQDTGGDSPLHF. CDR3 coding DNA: TGCGCCAGCAGCCAAGACACAGGTGGGGATTCACCCCTCCACTTT.

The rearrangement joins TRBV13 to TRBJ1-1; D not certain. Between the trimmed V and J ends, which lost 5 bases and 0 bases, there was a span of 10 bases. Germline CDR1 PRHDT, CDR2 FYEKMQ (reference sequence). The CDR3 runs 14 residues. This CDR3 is CASSLGSMNTEAFF. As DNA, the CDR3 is TGTGCCAGCAGCCTGGGCAGCATGAACACTGAAGCTTTCTTT.

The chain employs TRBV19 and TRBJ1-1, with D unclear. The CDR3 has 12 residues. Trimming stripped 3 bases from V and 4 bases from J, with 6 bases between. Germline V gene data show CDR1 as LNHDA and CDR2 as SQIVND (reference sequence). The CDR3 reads CASSMVATEAFF. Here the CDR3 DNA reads TGTGCCAGTAGTATGGTTGCCACTGAAGCTTTCTTT.

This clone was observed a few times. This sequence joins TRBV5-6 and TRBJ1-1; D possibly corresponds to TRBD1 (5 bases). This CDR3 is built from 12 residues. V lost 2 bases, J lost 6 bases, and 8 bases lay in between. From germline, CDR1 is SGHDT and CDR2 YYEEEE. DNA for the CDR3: TGTGCCAGCAGCTTCGGGGGATCTGAAGCTTTCTTT. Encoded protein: CASSFGGSEAFF.

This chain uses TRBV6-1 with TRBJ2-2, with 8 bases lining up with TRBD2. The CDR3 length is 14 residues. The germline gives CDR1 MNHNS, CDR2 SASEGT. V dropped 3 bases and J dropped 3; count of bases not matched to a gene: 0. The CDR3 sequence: CASSERGDTGELFF. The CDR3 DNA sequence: TGTGCCAGCAGTGAGCGGGGGGACACCGGGGAGCTGTTTTTT.

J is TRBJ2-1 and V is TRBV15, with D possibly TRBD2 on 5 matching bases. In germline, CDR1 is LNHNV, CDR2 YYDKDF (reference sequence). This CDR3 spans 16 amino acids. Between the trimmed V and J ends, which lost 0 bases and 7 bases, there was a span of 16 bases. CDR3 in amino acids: CATSREASPPWNEQFF. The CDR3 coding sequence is TGTGCCACCAGCAGAGAGGCTAGCCCTCCTTGGAATGAGCAGTTCTTC.

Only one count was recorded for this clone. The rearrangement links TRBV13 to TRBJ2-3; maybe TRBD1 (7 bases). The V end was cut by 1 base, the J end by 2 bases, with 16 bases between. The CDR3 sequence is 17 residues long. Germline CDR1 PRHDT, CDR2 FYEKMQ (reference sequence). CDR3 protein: CASSLDPGGGYTDTQYF. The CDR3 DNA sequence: TGTGCCAGCAGCTTAGACCCTGGAGGGGGCTACACAGATACGCAGTATTTT.

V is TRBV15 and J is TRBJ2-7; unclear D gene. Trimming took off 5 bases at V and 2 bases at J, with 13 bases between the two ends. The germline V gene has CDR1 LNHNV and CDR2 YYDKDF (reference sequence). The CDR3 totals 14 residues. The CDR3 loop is CATSAPDFTYEQYF. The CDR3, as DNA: TGTGCCACCAGCGCTCCCGACTTCACCTACGAGCAGTACTTC.

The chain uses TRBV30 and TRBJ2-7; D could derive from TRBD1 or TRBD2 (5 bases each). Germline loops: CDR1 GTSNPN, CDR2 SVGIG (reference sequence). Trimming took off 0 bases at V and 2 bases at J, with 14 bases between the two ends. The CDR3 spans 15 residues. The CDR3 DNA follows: TGTGCCTGGAGTGTGGGGACGCCTGGGGCCTACGAGCAGTACTTC. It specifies CAWSVGTPGAYEQYF.

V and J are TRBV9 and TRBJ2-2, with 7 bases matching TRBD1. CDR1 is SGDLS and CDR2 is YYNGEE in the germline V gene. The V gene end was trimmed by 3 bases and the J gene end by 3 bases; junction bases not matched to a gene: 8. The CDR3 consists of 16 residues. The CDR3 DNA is TGTGCCAGCAGCGCACCAGGGGGACAGCACACCGGGGAGCTGTTTTTT. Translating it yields CASSAPGGQHTGELFF.

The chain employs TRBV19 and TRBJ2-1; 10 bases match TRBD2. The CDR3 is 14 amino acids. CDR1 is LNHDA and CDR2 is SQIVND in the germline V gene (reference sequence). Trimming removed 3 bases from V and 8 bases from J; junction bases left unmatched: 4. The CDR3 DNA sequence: TGTGCCAGTAGTATCTCCCTAGCGGGGGATGAGCAGTTCTTC. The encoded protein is CASSISLAGDEQFF.

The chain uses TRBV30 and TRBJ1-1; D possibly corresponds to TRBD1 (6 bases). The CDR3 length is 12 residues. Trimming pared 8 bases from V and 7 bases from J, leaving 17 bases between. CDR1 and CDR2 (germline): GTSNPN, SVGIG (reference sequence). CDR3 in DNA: TGTGCCGTAAACAGGGAATCGGGTGAAGCTTTCTTT. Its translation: CAVNRESGEAFF.

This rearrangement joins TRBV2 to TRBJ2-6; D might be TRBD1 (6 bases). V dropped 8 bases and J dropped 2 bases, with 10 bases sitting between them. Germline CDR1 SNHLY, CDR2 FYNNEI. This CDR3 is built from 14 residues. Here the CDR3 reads CASRKGAGANVLTF. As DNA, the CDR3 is TGTGCCAGCCGGAAGGGGGCTGGGGCCAACGTCCTGACTTTC. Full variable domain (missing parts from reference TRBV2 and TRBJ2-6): EPEVTQTPSHQVTQMGQEVILRCVPISNHLYFYWYRQILGQKVEFLVSFYNNEISEKSEIFDDQFSVERPDGSNFTLKIRSTKLEDSAMYFCASRKGAGANVLTFGAGSRLTVL.

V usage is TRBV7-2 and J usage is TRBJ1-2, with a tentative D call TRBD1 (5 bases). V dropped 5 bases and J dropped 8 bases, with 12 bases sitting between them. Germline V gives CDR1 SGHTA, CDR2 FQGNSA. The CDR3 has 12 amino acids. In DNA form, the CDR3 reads TGTGCCAGCAGCGGAGGGGTCCAGGGCTACACCTTC. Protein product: CASSGGVQGYTF. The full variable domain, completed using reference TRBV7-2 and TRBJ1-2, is GAGVSQSPSNKVTEKGKDVELRCDPISGHTALYWYRQSLGQGLEFLIYFQGNSAPDKSGLPSDRFSAERTGGSVSTLTIQRTQQEDSAVYLCASSGGVQGYTFGSGTRLTVV.

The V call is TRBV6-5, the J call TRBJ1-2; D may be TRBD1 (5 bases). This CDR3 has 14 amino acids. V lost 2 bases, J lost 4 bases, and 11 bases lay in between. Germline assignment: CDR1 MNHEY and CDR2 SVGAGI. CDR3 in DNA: TGTGCCAGCAGTTACGGGACGGAGGCCTATGGCTACACCTTC. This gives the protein CASSYGTEAYGYTF.

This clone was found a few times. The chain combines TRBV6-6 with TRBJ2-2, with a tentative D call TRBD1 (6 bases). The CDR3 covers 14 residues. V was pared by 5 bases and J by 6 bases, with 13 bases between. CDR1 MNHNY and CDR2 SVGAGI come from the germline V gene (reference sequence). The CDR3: CASSPGTTPGELFF. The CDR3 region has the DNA TGTGCCAGCAGTCCCGGGACAACCCCCGGGGAGCTGTTTTTT.